This entry is about one TCR beta chain. Clones were sequenced by immunoSEQ multiplex PCR, and TCRdb holds only the in-frame ones, with some missing. Of about 230,000 clones listed, roughly 81% are singletons. This sample was included in a study of blood T cell repertoires in COVID-19. Study-wide context: PBMCs, B-cell-depleted T cells, or T cells provided the cDNA or gDNA that made up the material.

Deletions cut 5 bases from V and 3 bases from J, with 4 bases between. CDR3 length: 11 residues. Looked up from germline, CDR1 is MDHEN and CDR2 is SYDVKM. This clonotype originated in a middle-aged man with acute or convalescent COVID-19. The chain is built from TRBV28 and TRBJ1-1, with D uncertain. Input material: peripheral blood. The CDR3 protein is CASSLHTEAFF. CDR3 DNA sequence: TGTGCCAGCAGTCTCCACACTGAAGCTTTCTTT.